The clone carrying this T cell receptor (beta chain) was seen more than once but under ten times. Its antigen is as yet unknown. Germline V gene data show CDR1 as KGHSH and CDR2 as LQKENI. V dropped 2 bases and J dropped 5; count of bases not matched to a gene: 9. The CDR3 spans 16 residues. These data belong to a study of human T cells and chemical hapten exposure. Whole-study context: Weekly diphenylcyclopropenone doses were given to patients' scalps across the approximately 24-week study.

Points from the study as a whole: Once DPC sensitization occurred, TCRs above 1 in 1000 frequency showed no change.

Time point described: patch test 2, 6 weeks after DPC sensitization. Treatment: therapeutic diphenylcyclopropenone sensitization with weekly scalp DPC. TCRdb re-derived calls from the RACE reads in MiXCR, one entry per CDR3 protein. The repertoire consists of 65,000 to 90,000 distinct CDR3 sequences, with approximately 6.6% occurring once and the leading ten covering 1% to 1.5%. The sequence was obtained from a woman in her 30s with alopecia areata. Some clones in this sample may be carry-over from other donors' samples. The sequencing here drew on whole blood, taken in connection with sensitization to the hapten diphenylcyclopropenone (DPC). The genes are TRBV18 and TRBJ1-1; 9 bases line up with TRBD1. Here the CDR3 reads CASSPTPGTGNTEAFF. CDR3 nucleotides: TGTGCCAGCTCACCAACCCCCGGGACAGGGAATACTGAAGCTTTCTTT.